One and the same sample provided the 7 T cell receptor beta chains below, sequenced in a study of cytomegalovirus exposure and HLA in healthy donors (dated by TCRdb to about 2017). The library came from the immunoSEQ multiplex PCR assay. The multiplex PCR relied on a mix of 60 forward primers for TCR Vbeta segments and 13 reverse primers for TCR Jbeta segments. TCRdb re-hosts the immuneACCESS table, in-frame sequences only. Its copies lack some clones; in the studies checked, an unresolved V gene accounts for under half of them, and the cause for the rest is not known. Present in this sample are about 190,000 clones, roughly 80% of which were seen just once. Over 2% of the sample lies in the top ten. Input material: PBMCs. These receptors all stem from a woman in her twenties or thirties in good health and CMV-seropositive.

This clone was found a few times. This chain uses TRBV5-4 with TRBJ1-6; D not certain. Trimming shortened V by 3 bases and J by 8 bases, and 6 bases separated the two germline ends. The germline CDR1 and CDR2 sequences are SGHNT and YYREEE (reference sequence). The CDR3 is 12 amino acids. CDR3 sequence reads: CASSSKDSPLHF. CDR3 bases: TGTGCCAGCAGCTCTAAAGATTCACCCCTCCACTTT.

This clone was counted a single time. At the DNA level, this CDR3 is encoded by other sequences in the same sample as well. The CDR3 loop is CASSHTDTQYF. In DNA form, the CDR3 reads TGCGCCAGCAGCCACACAGATACGCAGTATTTT. V and J are TRBV5-1 and TRBJ2-3; D call uncertain. Trimming stripped 4 bases from V and 2 bases from J, with 2 bases between. The CDR3 consists of 11 residues. Germline CDR1 reads SGHRS; CDR2 reads YFSETQ.

The gene calls are TRBV19 and TRBJ1-4, with TRBD1 as a possible D gene (5 bases). With 7 bases removed from V and 0 bases from J, the gap between germline ends came to 12 bases. Germline CDR1 and CDR2: LNHDA and SQIVND (reference sequence). The length of the CDR3 is 15 residues. The CDR3 protein is CASTKGAATNEKLFF. CDR3 in DNA: TGTGCCAGTACCAAAGGGGCTGCAACTAATGAAAAACTGTTTTTT.

This clone came up once. This chain connects TRBV7-2 to TRBJ1-6; D perhaps matches TRBD1 (6 bases). This CDR3 is 14 amino acids long. CDR1 is SGHTA and CDR2 is FQGNSA in the germline V gene. Between the trimmed V and J ends, which lost 2 bases and 7 bases, there was a span of 9 bases. The CDR3 DNA reads as TGTGCCAGCAGCTTAAACACAGGGAATTCACCCCTCCACTTT. Its protein product is CASSLNTGNSPLHF.

Notes on this clone: One junction end does not reproduce the germline sequence, and a read error may be involved. The V gene is TRBV5-1, the J gene TRBJ1-2, with D uncertain. The CDR3 spans 14 residues. Germline V CDR1 and CDR2: SGHRS, YFSETQ. In DNA, the CDR3 is TGCGCCAGCAGCTTGGAATCGGTTAACTATGGCTACAACTTC. Protein product: CASSLESVNYGYNF.

The V call is TRBV28, the J call TRBJ2-5; D might be TRBD2 (6 bases). Germline lookup yields CDR1 MDHEN and CDR2 SYDVKM. With 7 bases removed from V and 3 bases from J, the gap between germline ends came to 12 bases. This CDR3 is built from 13 residues. The CDR3 spells CASTRLDKETQYF. CDR3 in DNA: TGTGCCAGCACCAGACTAGACAAAGAGACCCAGTACTTC.

This clone has just a few counts. This chain connects TRBV6-1 to TRBJ1-6; 7 positions agree with TRBD1. Per the germline V gene, CDR1 is MNHNS and CDR2 is SASEGT. V shed 1 base, J shed 9 bases, and the junction held 3 bases outside the gene matches. CDR3 length: 14 residues. The CDR3 DNA is TGTGCCAGCAGTGAAGTCCAGGGGGGTTCACCCCTCCACTTT. Translation gives CASSEVQGGSPLHF.